This TCR beta chain came from a study of shared clonotypes between healthy human individuals. Splitting of each subset's genomic DNA was done evenly across several immunoSEQ plates. Repertoires were generated with immunoSEQ multiplex PCR, while TCRdb's copy carries only in-frame clones and drops some. The data contain around 2.1 million clones, approximately 96% of them singletons. In the case of this clone: The sample contains more than one DNA sequence encoding this CDR3.

V shed 5 bases, J shed 2 bases, and the junction held 6 bases outside the gene matches. In germline, CDR1 is SGHTA, CDR2 FQGNSA. This CDR3 is built from 15 residues. Donors comprised only Caucasian adults living in Nashville, Tennessee. Sample: naive CD4+ T cells sorted from blood. The sample's subset: CD45RA+ positively selected. This sequence originates from a man younger than 30 in good health. The chain couples TRBV7-2 to TRBJ2-7, with 10 bases aligning to TRBD2. The CDR3 here is CASSPRTSGPYEQYF. The CDR3 DNA reads as TGTGCCAGCAGCCCGAGGACTAGCGGACCCTACGAGCAGTACTTC.